Each of the 11 T cell receptor beta chains below was sequenced from the same sample in a study of OX40 agonist ivuxolimab in advanced cancers. Profiling relied on immunoSEQ multiplex PCR, and the TCRdb table lists in-frame clones only, not all of them. Of fewer than 85,000 clones in the sample, roughly 80% were seen once. The material sequenced was CD4+ or CD8+ T cells sorted from blood, taken in a trial of the OX40 agonist ivuxolimab. The receptors originated from an adult with an advanced solid tumor such as melanoma, head and neck, liver or kidney cancer.

Comment on this clone: Germline is not matched at one junction end, which may reflect a read error. The chain uses TRBV7-7 and TRBJ2-1, with 9 bases lining up with TRBD1. Germline V gives CDR1 SSHAT, CDR2 FNYEAQ (reference sequence). This CDR3 has 17 residues. The CDR3 loop is CASSANSGTGFYGEQFF. Here the CDR3 DNA reads TGTGCTAGCAGCGCCAATTCCGGGACAGGGTTTTACGGTGAGCAGTTCTTC. Combining the CDR3 with reference TRBV7-7 and TRBJ2-1 gives the whole variable domain GAGVSQSPRYKVTKRGQDVTLRCDPISSHATLYWYQQALGQGPEFLTYFNYEAQPDKSGLPSDRFSAERPEGSISTLTIQRTEQRDSAMYRCASSANSGTGFYGEQFFGPGTRLTVL.

This clone was found a few times. The chain links TRBV6-1 to TRBJ1-6; D might be TRBD1 (5 bases). Germline loops: CDR1 MNHNS, CDR2 SASEGT. Between the trimmed V and J ends, which lost 0 bases and 6 bases, there was a span of 6 bases. The CDR3 runs 14 residues. The CDR3 loop reads CASSEAGANSPLHF. For the CDR3, the DNA is TGTGCCAGCAGTGAAGCAGGGGCTAATTCACCCCTCCACTTT.

This clone has only a few counts. This chain uses TRBV6-6 with TRBJ2-2; no clear D. Germline CDR1 reads MNHNY; CDR2 reads SVGAGI (reference sequence). CDR3 length: 15 residues. V lost 4 bases and J lost 3, with 12 bases in between. The CDR3 is CASSSSTDHTGELFF. Here the CDR3 DNA reads TGTGCCAGCAGTTCGTCAACAGACCACACCGGGGAGCTGTTTTTT.

This chain uses TRBV29-1 with TRBJ1-5, with D hard to call. CDR1 SQVTM and CDR2 ANQGSEA come from the germline V gene. Trimming left V 6 bases short and J 3 bases short, with 12 bases between. The CDR3 loop spans 13 amino acids. The CDR3 DNA is TGCAGCGTCAGAGAAGCAATCAATCAGCCCCAGCATTTT. Translated, it gives CSVREAINQPQHF.

This CDR3 is CASSLGPTGELFF. The CDR3 DNA is TGTGCCAGCAGCTTGGGGCCGACCGGGGAGCTGTTTTTT. The chain employs TRBV5-5 and TRBJ2-2; D gene ambiguous. The CDR3 covers 13 residues. V shed 0 bases and J shed 5 bases, with 5 bases lying between them. Germline values: CDR1 SGHKS, CDR2 YYEKEE (reference sequence).

V is TRBV18 and J is TRBJ1-4, with D possibly TRBD1 on 5 matching bases. The V gene's germline CDR1 is KGHSH and CDR2 LQKENI. V was clipped by 2 bases and J by 5 bases, with 15 bases between them. This CDR3 region has 16 residues. The CDR3 sequence is CASSPIQAPVNEKLFF. The CDR3 coding sequence is TGTGCCAGCTCACCAATACAGGCCCCGGTCAATGAAAAACTGTTTTTT. The whole variable domain, remainder taken from reference TRBV18 and TRBJ1-4, is NAGVMQNPRHLVRRRGQEARLRCSPMKGHSHVYWYRQLPEEGLKFMVYLQKENIIDESGMPKERFSAEFPKEGPSILRIQQVVRGDSAAYFCASSPIQAPVNEKLFFGSGTQLSVL.

J is TRBJ2-3 and V is TRBV7-6; possibly TRBD2 for D (5 bases). The germline V and J ends were trimmed by 4 bases and 7 bases, with 21 bases remaining between them. The CDR3 has 16 amino acids. Germline-derived CDR1 and CDR2 are SGHVS and FNYEAQ. CDR3 residues: CASSSVLGGQLYTQYF. DNA of the CDR3: TGTGCCAGCAGCTCCGTACTAGGAGGCCAGCTTTATACGCAGTATTTT.

The gene calls are TRBV4-3 and TRBJ2-5; a possible D gene is TRBD1 (5 bases). V lost 0 bases to trimming and J lost 5 bases, with 10 bases between them. This CDR3 is built from 14 residues. Germline CDR1 is LGHNA and CDR2 is YSLEER. The CDR3 spells CASSQDSRDETQYF. In nucleotides, the CDR3 is TGCGCCAGCAGCCAAGATTCCAGGGATGAGACCCAGTACTTC.

V and J are TRBV6-1 and TRBJ1-1; D remains ambiguous. The CDR3 runs 15 residues. V lost 2 bases to trimming and J lost 5 bases, with 15 bases between them. Germline CDR1 and CDR2: MNHNS and SASEGT. DNA of the CDR3: TGTGCCAGCAGTGAAAGTGGACCCGGCGGGACTGAAGCTTTCTTT. This translates into CASSESGPGGTEAFF.

This clone was found a few times. The chain links TRBV19 to TRBJ1-5; D is unresolved. This CDR3 comprises 15 residues. The V end lost 7 bases, the J end lost 9 bases, and 22 bases lay between the germline ends. Per germline, CDR1 LNHDA and CDR2 SQIVND (reference sequence). The CDR3 DNA is TGTGCCAGTATGATCCAAAGCGATTCCGCAGGGCCCCAGCATTTT. This translates into CASMIQSDSAGPQHF.

The gene calls are TRBV7-9 and TRBJ2-7, with D possibly matching TRBD2 (6 bases). Deletions cut 1 base from V and 0 bases from J, with 10 bases between. The germline gives CDR1 SEHNR, CDR2 FQNEAQ (reference sequence). This CDR3 has 15 residues. The CDR3 protein is CASSLDGGSSYEQYF. CDR3 sequence (DNA): TGTGCCAGCAGCTTAGATGGGGGGAGCTCCTACGAGCAGTACTTC.